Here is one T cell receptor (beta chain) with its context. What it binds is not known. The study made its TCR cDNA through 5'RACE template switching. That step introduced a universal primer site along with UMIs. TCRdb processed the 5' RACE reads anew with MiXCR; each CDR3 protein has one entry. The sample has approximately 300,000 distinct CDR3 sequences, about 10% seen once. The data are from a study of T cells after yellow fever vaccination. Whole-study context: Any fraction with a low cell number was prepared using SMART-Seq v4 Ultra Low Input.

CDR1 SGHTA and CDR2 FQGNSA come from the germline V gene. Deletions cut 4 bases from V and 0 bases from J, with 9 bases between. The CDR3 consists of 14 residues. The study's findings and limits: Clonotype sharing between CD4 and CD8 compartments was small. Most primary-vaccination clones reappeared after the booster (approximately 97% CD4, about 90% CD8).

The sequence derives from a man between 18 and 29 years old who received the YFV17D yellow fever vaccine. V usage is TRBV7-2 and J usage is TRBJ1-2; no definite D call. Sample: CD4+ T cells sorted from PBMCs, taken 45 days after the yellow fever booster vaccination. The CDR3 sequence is CASSYALANYGYTF. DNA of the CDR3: TGTGCCAGCAGCTATGCTTTAGCTAACTATGGCTACACCTTC.